These T cell receptor beta chains were read from a single sample in a study of shared clonotypes between healthy human individuals. The assay was immunoSEQ multiplex PCR, and TCRdb's table has in-frame clones only and misses some. The repertoire holds some 1,900,000 clones, with over 85% as singletons. Sequenced input: naive CD8+ T cells sorted from blood. These receptors all come from a man between 18 and 35 years old in good health. Each CDR3 is given with its conserved first and last residue. Fields, in order: J gene, clone size, D gene, V gene, CDR3 protein, CDR3 DNA. A D gene is named only where the DNA matches it firmly. The size of a clone is reported for some rows only, either as once, few or many, or as a class for expanded clones.

TRBJ2-5 | NA | NA | TRBV10-1 | CASSGSGYRETQYF | TGCGCCAGCAGTGGTTCGGGATACCGGGAGACCCAGTACTTC
TRBJ2-1 | NA | NA | TRBV29-1 | CSVGQNEQFF | TGCAGCGTTGGGCAGAATGAGCAGTTCTTC
TRBJ2-2 | NA | NA | TRBV6-5 | CASSYSGDRLFF | TGTGCCAGCAGTTACTCGGGGGACCGGCTGTTTTTT
TRBJ1-1 | NA | NA | TRBV10-1 | CASSEYSPREAFF | TGCGCCAGCAGTGAGTACAGTCCCCGTGAAGCTTTCTTT
TRBJ2-7 | NA | NA | TRBV9 | CASSVGGSYEQYF | TGTGCCAGCAGCGTAGGGGGCTCCTACGAGCAGTACTTC
TRBJ2-1 | NA | NA | TRBV13 | CASQGRNEQFF | TGTGCCAGCCAAGGGCGCAATGAGCAGTTCTTC
TRBJ2-2 | NA | NA | TRBV7-2 | CASSLVLVTGELFF | TGTGCCAGCAGCTTAGTTTTGGTCACCGGGGAGCTGTTTTTT
TRBJ2-7 | NA | NA | TRBV5-1 | CASSSWEQRLSYEQYF | TGCGCCAGCAGCTCATGGGAACAGCGACTCTCCTACGAGCAGTACTTC
TRBJ1-6 | NA | NA | TRBV5-6 | CASTGSSYNSPLHF | TGTGCCAGCACCGGCAGCTCCTATAATTCACCCCTCCACTTT
TRBJ1-1 | NA | TRBD1 | TRBV28 | CASSSYTSEQGTTEAFF | TGTGCCAGCAGTTCATATACTAGCGAACAGGGGACCACTGAAGCTTTCTTT
TRBJ2-7 | NA | NA | TRBV30 | CAWSVEATGYPYEQYF | TGTGCCTGGAGTGTAGAGGCAACAGGGTATCCCTACGAGCAGTACTTC
TRBJ2-3 | NA | NA | TRBV27 | CASSPRTDTQYF | TGTGCCAGCAGTCCTAGGACAGATACGCAGTATTTT
TRBJ1-2 | NA | NA | TRBV9 | CASSEGGSYGYTF | TGTGCCAGCAGCGAGGGGGGGAGCTATGGCTACACCTTC
TRBJ2-2 | NA | NA | TRBV11-2 | CASSPGPYTGELFF | TGTGCCAGCAGCCCGGGACCGTACACCGGGGAGCTGTTTTTT
TRBJ2-1 | NA | NA | TRBV5-6 | CASSLGTAYNEQFF | TGTGCCAGCAGCTTAGGGACCGCCTACAATGAGCAGTTCTTC
TRBJ2-6 | NA | NA | TRBV28 | CASSSSNRVSGANVLTF | TGTGCCAGCAGTTCGTCAAACAGGGTCTCTGGGGCCAACGTCCTGACTTTC
TRBJ2-2 | NA | NA | TRBV20-1 | CSALFVGELFF | TGCAGTGCCCTCTTTGTCGGGGAGCTGTTTTTT
TRBJ2-3 | NA | TRBD2 | TRBV7-2 | CASSPRVAGGRPDTQYF | TGTGCCAGCAGCCCGCGAGTAGCGGGGGGGCGCCCAGATACGCAGTATTTT
TRBJ1-1 | NA | NA | TRBV27 | CASRLLNSGTEAFF | TGTGCCAGCAGGCTTCTCAACAGCGGAACTGAAGCTTTCTTT
TRBJ2-7 | NA | NA | TRBV5-1 | CASSLAGMNYEQYF | TGCGCCAGCAGCTTGGCGGGCATGAACTACGAGCAGTACTTC
TRBJ1-3 | few | NA | TRBV4-1 | CASSQAIPGNTIYF | TGCGCCAGCAGCCAAGCGATTCCTGGAAACACCATATATTTT
TRBJ2-2 | NA | NA | TRBV7-6 | CASSSQGTYTGELFF | TGTGCCAGCAGCTCCCAGGGGACTTACACCGGGGAGCTGTTTTTT
TRBJ2-3 | NA | TRBD2 | TRBV5-4 | CASSAGLAGGDTQYF | TGTGCCAGCAGCGCGGGACTAGCGGGAGGAGATACGCAGTATTTT
TRBJ2-3 | NA | TRBD2 | TRBV7-2 | CASSLGTSGSTDTQYF | TGTGCCAGCAGCTTGGGTACTAGCGGGAGTACAGATACGCAGTATTTT
TRBJ2-7 | NA | TRBD2 | TRBV5-1 | CASSPGDSGSNEQYF | TGCGCCAGCAGCCCTGGGGATAGCGGGAGTAACGAGCAGTACTTC
TRBJ2-7 | NA | TRBD2 | TRBV6-1 | CASSEISGAISYEQYF | TGTGCCAGCAGTGAAATCAGCGGGGCCATCTCCTACGAGCAGTACTTC
TRBJ2-7 | NA | NA | TRBV10-3 | CAISVVATYEQYF | TGTGCCATCAGTGTTGTGGCCACCTACGAGCAGTACTTC
TRBJ1-1 | NA | TRBD1 | TRBV7-9 | CASSLSPPGTDSEAFF | TGTGCCAGCAGCTTATCCCCCCCGGGGACAGACTCTGAAGCTTTCTTT
TRBJ1-6 | NA | NA | TRBV6-1 | CASSVGKSSYNSPLHF | TGTGCCAGCAGTGTAGGGAAGAGCTCCTATAATTCACCCCTCCACTTT
TRBJ1-2 | NA | TRBD1 | TRBV25-1 | CASGPRQGANYGYTF | TGTGCCAGTGGCCCGAGACAGGGTGCCAACTATGGCTACACCTTC
TRBJ2-3 | NA | NA | TRBV27 | CASSSGTASTDTQYF | TGTGCCAGCAGCTCCGGGACGGCAAGCACAGATACGCAGTATTTT
TRBJ2-5 | NA | NA | TRBV27 | CASSARQGGETQYF | TGTGCCAGCAGTGCCAGACAGGGAGGGGAGACCCAGTACTTC
TRBJ1-5 | NA | NA | TRBV27 | CASSPLTGPWPQHF | TGTGCCAGCAGTCCTCTAACAGGTCCATGGCCCCAGCATTTT
TRBJ2-6 | NA | NA | TRBV4-1 | CASSQDRGSGANVLTF | TGCGCCAGCAGCCAAGATAGGGGGTCCGGGGCCAACGTCCTGACTTTC
TRBJ2-7 | NA | TRBD1 | TRBV6-5 | CASRRQGDLYEQYF | TGTGCCAGCAGACGACAGGGGGACCTCTACGAGCAGTACTTC
TRBJ2-5 | NA | NA | TRBV4-1 | CASSQVLVQETQYF | TGCGCCAGCAGCCAAGTTCTGGTCCAAGAGACCCAGTACTTC
TRBJ1-1 | NA | NA | TRBV19 | CASNTGMNTEAFF | TGTGCCAGTAATACAGGGATGAACACTGAAGCTTTCTTT
TRBJ2-1 | NA | NA | TRBV6-6 | CATSYGSYNEQFF | TGTGCCACCTCTTACGGCTCCTACAATGAGCAGTTCTTC
TRBJ1-5 | once | TRBD1 | TRBV6-6 | CASSPTGVSNQPQHF | TGTGCCAGCAGTCCGACAGGGGTTAGCAATCAGCCCCAGCATTTT
TRBJ1-5 | few | NA | TRBV27 | CASGEGGQPQHF | TGTGCCAGCGGGGAGGGCGGACAGCCCCAGCATTTT
TRBJ2-3 | NA | TRBD2 | TRBV2 | CASSASSGGADTQYF | TGTGCCAGCAGTGCTTCGAGCGGGGGGGCAGATACGCAGTATTTT
TRBJ1-3 | NA | NA | TRBV27 | CASSSRWGASGNTIYF | TGTGCCAGCAGCTCTCGGTGGGGGGCCTCTGGAAACACCATATATTTT
TRBJ2-3 | NA | NA | TRBV30 | CAWSVPGQSRTFTDTQYF | TGTGCCTGGAGTGTACCCGGACAGTCTAGGACTTTCACAGATACGCAGTATTTT
TRBJ1-1 | NA | NA | TRBV29-1 | CSVLLNTEAFF | TGCAGCGTTTTATTGAACACTGAAGCTTTCTTT
TRBJ2-7 | NA | NA | TRBV5-6 | CASSWGWGTSSYEQYF | TGTGCCAGCAGCTGGGGCTGGGGGACCAGCTCCTACGAGCAGTACTTC
TRBJ1-2 | NA | NA | TRBV7-8 | CASSETQGFYGYTF | TGTGCCAGCAGCGAAACACAGGGTTTCTATGGCTACACCTTC